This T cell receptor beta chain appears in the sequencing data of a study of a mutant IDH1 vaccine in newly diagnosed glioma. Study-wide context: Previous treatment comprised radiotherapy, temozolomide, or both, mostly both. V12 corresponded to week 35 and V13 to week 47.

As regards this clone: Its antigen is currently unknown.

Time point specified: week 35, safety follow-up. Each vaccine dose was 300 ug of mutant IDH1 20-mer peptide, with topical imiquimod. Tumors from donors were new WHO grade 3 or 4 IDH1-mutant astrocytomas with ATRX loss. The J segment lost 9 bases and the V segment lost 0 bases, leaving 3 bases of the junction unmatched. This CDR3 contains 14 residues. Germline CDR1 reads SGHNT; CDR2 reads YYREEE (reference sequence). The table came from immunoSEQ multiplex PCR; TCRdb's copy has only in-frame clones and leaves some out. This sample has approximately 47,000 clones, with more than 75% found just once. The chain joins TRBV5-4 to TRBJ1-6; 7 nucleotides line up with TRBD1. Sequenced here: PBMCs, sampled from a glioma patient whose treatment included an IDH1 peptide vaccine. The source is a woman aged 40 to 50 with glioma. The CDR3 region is CASSLGQGISPLHF. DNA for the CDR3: TGTGCCAGCAGCTTGGGACAGGGAATTTCACCCCTCCACTTT.